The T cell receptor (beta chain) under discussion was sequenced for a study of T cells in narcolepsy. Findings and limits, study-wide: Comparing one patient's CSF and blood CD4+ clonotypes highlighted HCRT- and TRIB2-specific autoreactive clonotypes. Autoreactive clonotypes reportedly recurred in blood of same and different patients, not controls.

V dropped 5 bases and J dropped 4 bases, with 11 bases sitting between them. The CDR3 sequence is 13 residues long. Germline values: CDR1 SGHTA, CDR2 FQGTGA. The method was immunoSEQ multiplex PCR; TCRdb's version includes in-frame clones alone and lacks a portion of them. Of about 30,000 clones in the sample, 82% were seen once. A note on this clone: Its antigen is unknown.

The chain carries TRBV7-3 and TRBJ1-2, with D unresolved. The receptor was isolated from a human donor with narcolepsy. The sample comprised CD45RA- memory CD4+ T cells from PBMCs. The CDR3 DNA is TGTGCCAGCAGCCCCCCCCCTAGCTATGGCTACACCTTC. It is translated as CASSPPPSYGYTF. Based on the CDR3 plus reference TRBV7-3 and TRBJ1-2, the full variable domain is GAGVSQTPSNKVTEKGKYVELRCDPISGHTALYWYRQSLGQGPEFLIYFQGTGAADDSGLPNDRFFAVRPEGSVSTLKIQRTERGDSAVYLCASSPPPSYGYTFGSGTRLTVV.